Included here is one T cell receptor beta chain sequence, with context. The antigen is unknown. This sequence may be a read error, since a much larger clone differs from it by one base. Assembly of TCR beta libraries relied on iRepertoire HTBI primers together with Arm-PCR of CDR3 regions. TCRdb re-analysed the multiplex PCR reads in MiXCR, keeping a single row per CDR3 protein. Seen here are 350,000 to 450,000 distinct CDR3 sequences, under 25% observed once, and the top ten hold more than 13%. The data belong to a study of regulatory T cells in long-lasting Graves disease. As for the study in general: Persistence in Graves' disease denoted antithyroid drug use beyond 5 years alongside positive TSH receptor antibodies.

The study's findings and limits: Fewer public clonotypes were shared by new patients (approximately 1,000) than by persistent patients (approximately 2,700).

The time point was: persistent/refractory GD, antithyroid drugs over 5 years with positive TRAb. The TCR library was made from RNA extracted from PBMCs. Staff took around 9 milliliters of peripheral blood and put it into EDTA tubes. Germline values: CDR1 PRHDT, CDR2 FYEKMQ (reference sequence). Trimming stripped 3 bases from V and 2 bases from J, with 16 bases between. This CDR3 has 16 amino acids. Source: peripheral blood mononuclear cells (PBMCs), taken when the disease was refractory, from a patient treated with antithyroid drugs. The chain has TRBV13 and TRBJ2-5; TRBD2 is a possible D gene (5 bases). The receptor was isolated from a female donor with Graves disease. The CDR3 is CASSLAFGSGQETQYF. The DNA for the CDR3 is TGTGCCAGCAGCTTGGCGTTCGGATCGGGACAAGAGACCCAGTACTTC.